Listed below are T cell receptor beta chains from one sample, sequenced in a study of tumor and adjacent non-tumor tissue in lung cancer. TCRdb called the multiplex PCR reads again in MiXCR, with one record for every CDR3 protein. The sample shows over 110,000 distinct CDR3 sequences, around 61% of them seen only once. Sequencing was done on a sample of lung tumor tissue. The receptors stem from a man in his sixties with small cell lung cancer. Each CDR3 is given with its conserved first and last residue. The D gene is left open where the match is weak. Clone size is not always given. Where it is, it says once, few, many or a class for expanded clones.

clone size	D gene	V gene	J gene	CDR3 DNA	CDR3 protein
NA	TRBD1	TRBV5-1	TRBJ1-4	TGCGCCAGCAGCGGGGACAGGGGTGGTAAACTGTTTTTT	CASSGDRGGKLFF
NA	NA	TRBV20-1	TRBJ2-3	TGCAGTGCTAGAGATTGGGGTGGGGCAGATACGCAGTATTTT	CSARDWGGADTQYF
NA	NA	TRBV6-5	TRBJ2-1	TGCGCCAGCAGTCAACAGGGATCCTACAATGAGCAGTTCTTC	CASSQQGSYNEQFF
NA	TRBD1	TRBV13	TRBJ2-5	TGTGCCAGCAGCATGGACAGGGGGGTAGGGACCCAGTACTTC	CASSMDRGVGTQYF
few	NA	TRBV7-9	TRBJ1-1	TGTGCCAGCAGCTTCGGAGGGAACACTGAAGCTTTCTTT	CASSFGGNTEAFF
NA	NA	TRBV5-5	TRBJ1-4	TGTGCCAGCAGCGCCGGGGGTAGGGCTAATGAAAAACTGTTTTTT	CASSAGGRANEKLFF
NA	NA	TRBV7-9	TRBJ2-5	TGTGCCAGCAGCTTAAGGCAGGGTGGCGAGACCCAGTACTTC	CASSLRQGGETQYF
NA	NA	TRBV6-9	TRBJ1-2	TGTGCCAGCAGGGTACCAGGACGGCAAATACAGCCGGTTCATAATAACTATGGCTACACCTTC	CASRVPGRQIQPVHNNYGYTF
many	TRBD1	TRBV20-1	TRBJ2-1	TGCAGTGCTAAAAATACAGGGGTAGGGTTCTACAATGAGCAGTTCTTC	CSAKNTGVGFYNEQFF
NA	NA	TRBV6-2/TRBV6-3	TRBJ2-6	TGTGCCAGCAAACACCAGGCATCGGCTGGGGCCAACGTCCTGACTTTC	CASKHQASAGANVLTF
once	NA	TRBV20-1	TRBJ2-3	TGCTGTGCTAGAGACACAGGGGGGGGCACAGATACGCAGTATTTT	CCARDTGGGTDTQYF
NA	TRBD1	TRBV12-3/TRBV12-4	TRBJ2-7	TGTGCCAGCAGTATTCTCCATTGGACAGGGAGGTACTCCTACGAGCAGTACTTC	CASSILHWTGRYSYEQYF
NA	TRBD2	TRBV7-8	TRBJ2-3	TGTGCCAGCAGCTTTCTAGCGGGAGGGCGTCCAGATGCGCAGTATTTT	CASSFLAGGRPDAQYF
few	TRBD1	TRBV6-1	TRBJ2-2	TGTGCCAGCAGTGACAGGGGGATCACCGGGGAGCTGTTTTTT	CASSDRGITGELFF
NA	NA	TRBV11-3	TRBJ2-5	TGTGCCAGCAGCCCCCGTGATCGTGAGACCCAGTACTTC	CASSPRDRETQYF
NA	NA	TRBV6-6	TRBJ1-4	TGTGCCAGCAATCGTAACGGGAAAACTAATGAAAAACTGATTTTT	CASNRNGKTNEKLIF
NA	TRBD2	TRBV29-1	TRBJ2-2	TGCGGCATCGTACTAGCGCCAGCGAACACCGGGGAGCTGTTTTTT	CGIVLAPANTGELFF
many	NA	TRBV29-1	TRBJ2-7	TGCAGCGTTGGAGGGCAGGGGTTAACCTACGAGCAGTACTTC	CSVGGQGLTYEQYF
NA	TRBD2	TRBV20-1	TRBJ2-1	TGCAGTATTGGGATTAGCGGGCCCCAGTTCTTC	CSIGISGPQFF
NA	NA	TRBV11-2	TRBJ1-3	TGTGTCAGCGGCCCGGGACGACAAAACACCATATATTTT	CVSGPGRQNTIYF
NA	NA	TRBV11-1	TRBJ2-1	TGTGCCAGCAGCTTAGCGTATGTTAATAAGCAGCAGTTCTTC	CASSLAYVNKQQFF
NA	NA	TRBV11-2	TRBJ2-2	TGTGTCAGCAGCCCACTAGATGGAGGCACAGGGGAGCTGTTTTTT	CVSSPLDGGTGELFF
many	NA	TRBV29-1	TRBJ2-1	TGCAGCGGGACAGCTTACCGATCCAATGAGCAGTTCTTC	CSGTAYRSNEQFF
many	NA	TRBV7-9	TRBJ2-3	TGTGCCAGCAGCTTATCCGGGGCAGATACGCAGTATTTT	CASSLSGADTQYF
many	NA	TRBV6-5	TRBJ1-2	TGTGCCAGCAGTCTGCAAACCGGGACAATCTATGGCTACACCTTC	CASSLQTGTIYGYTF
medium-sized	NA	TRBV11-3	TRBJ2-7	TGTGCCAGCAGCACAGGACAATCCTACGAGCAGTACTTC	CASSTGQSYEQYF
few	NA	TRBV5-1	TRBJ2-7	TGCGCCAGCAGCTTGGGACAGTCCTACGAGCAGTACTTC	CASSLGQSYEQYF